Below, one T cell receptor beta chain is given with its context. The data are from a study of shared clonotypes between healthy human individuals. TCRdb keeps only in-frame clones here, not all; method: immunoSEQ multiplex PCR. This table has about 1 million clones, roughly 80% appearing once. CDR3 length: 11 residues. Trimming removed 8 bases from V and 4 bases from J, with 8 bases in between. Per germline, CDR1 SNHLY and CDR2 FYNNEI. The sample was memory CD4+ T cells sorted from blood. Subset described: CD45RA-negative fraction. This receptor was taken from a man younger than 35 in good health. The chain couples TRBV2 to TRBJ1-1; D remains ambiguous. The CDR3, as DNA: TGTGCCAGCTTACGAGGCACTGAAGCTTTCTTT. Its translation is CASLRGTEAFF.